This T cell receptor beta chain came from a study of cytomegalovirus exposure and HLA in healthy donors. Findings and limits, study-wide: A later analysis reportedly found fewer N-insertions in an Asian-associated ancestry cluster than the roughly 700-donor mean. Both high specificity and high sensitivity reportedly marked the classifier's diagnosis of cytomegalovirus status.

Researchers ran the PCR with 60 Vbeta and 13 Jbeta primers. In the original processing: Around 10 million shared chains were among some 80 million unique TCR beta chains counted in a later analysis. Clones were sequenced by immunoSEQ multiplex PCR, and TCRdb holds only the in-frame ones, with some missing. The V and J calls and the clone size are those of that table, but D and trimming were determined from the DNA. The repertoire consists of around 160,000 clones, with 60% to 80% occurring once and the leading ten covering over 11%. This clone has a single count. What it recognizes is unknown. A junction boundary mismatches the germline segment, possibly from a read error. The CDR3 totals 13 residues. CDR1 is SEHNR and CDR2 is FQNEAQ in the germline V gene (reference sequence).

The clonotype originates from a man aged 45-65 years in good health and CMV-seropositive. The sequencing sample was made of PBMCs. The chain links TRBV7-9 to TRBJ1-5; TRBD1 might be the D (5 bases). CDR3 sequence (DNA): TGTTCCAGCACTCTAGGGGTTAATCGGCCCCAGCATTTT. It translates to CSSTLGVNRPQHF.